A selection of T cell receptor beta chains follows, all from one sample in a study of cytomegalovirus exposure and HLA in healthy donors. Measured with immunoSEQ multiplex PCR; TCRdb has only the in-frame clones, and not every one. Found here are 100,000 or so clones, 75% of them singletons; the top ten hold 1.3%. What was sequenced was PBMCs. These receptors came from a man aged 40-49 years in good health and CMV-seronegative. Both conserved end residues are part of each CDR3.

14	TRBV30	TRBJ1-5	CAWSAQGINQPQHF
14	TRBV4-2	TRBJ2-7	CASSQDRGVYEQYF
16	TRBV6-1	TRBJ2-7	CASSEELATATYEQYF
19	TRBV4-1	TRBJ1-5	CASSQTGGSGPFSNQPQHF
16	TRBV7-9	TRBJ2-5	CASVIGSGGMLETQYF
17	TRBV4-2	TRBJ2-1	CASRETGTSGSGNEQFF
13	TRBV7-9	TRBJ2-1	CASSLTADNEQFF
15	TRBV5-1	TRBJ1-2	CASSFLAGVNYGYTF
15	TRBV19	TRBJ2-5	CASSLSGGNGETQYF
11	TRBV7-2	TRBJ2-1	CASSSVREQFF
15	TRBV6-5	TRBJ1-1	CASSPPQGIWTEAFF
13	TRBV29-1	TRBJ2-3	CSGQGWGTDTQYF
15	TRBV27	TRBJ2-7	CASSLAGTNTYEQYF
15	TRBV9	TRBJ1-5	CASSATGNSNQPQHF
14	TRBV10-1	TRBJ2-3	CASKAGVGTDTQYF
17	TRBV6-4	TRBJ2-1	CASSEYILAGALSEQFF
15	TRBV7-9	TRBJ1-1	CASSPGLGGDTEAFF
11	TRBV20-1	TRBJ2-1	CSARSTGFTVF
14	TRBV25-1	TRBJ1-2	CASSTGSVGNGYTF
15	TRBV5-1	TRBJ1-3	CASSLATGLGNTIYF
14	TRBV6-5	TRBJ1-2	CASSYGGGRYGYTF
12	TRBV7-9	TRBJ1-3	CASSDPRNTIYF
14	TRBV5-1	TRBJ2-4	CASSYRGTKNIQYF
11	TRBV30	TRBJ1-1	CAWHRNTEAFF
14	TRBV4-1	TRBJ2-7	CASSPDRGAYEQYF
15	TRBV27	TRBJ2-7	CASTRGGDPKVEQYF
13	TRBV4-3	TRBJ2-7	CASSQDNSYEQYF